This T cell receptor beta chain stems from a study of T cell responses to AZD1222 COVID-19 vaccine. Broader study findings: Seropositive at baseline were only six AZD1222 recipients.

The CDR3 consists of 13 residues. Germline V lookup: CDR1 LNHDA, CDR2 SQIVND (reference sequence). V shed 6 bases, J shed 4 bases, and the junction held 4 bases outside the gene matches. Sequenced by immunoSEQ multiplex PCR; TCRdb stores in-frame clones only, minus some. The sample includes approximately 100,000 clones, approximately 90% of them seen just once. Points on this clone: Its cognate antigen is unknown.

Sequencing used peripheral blood, obtained on day 0 of AZD1222 vaccination. The TCR originated in an adult in good health. The chain couples TRBV19 to TRBJ1-2, with TRBD1 matching 8 bases. The CDR3 spells CASSGQGIYGYTF. The DNA of the CDR3 is TGTGCCAGTAGCGGACAGGGAATCTATGGCTACACCTTC.